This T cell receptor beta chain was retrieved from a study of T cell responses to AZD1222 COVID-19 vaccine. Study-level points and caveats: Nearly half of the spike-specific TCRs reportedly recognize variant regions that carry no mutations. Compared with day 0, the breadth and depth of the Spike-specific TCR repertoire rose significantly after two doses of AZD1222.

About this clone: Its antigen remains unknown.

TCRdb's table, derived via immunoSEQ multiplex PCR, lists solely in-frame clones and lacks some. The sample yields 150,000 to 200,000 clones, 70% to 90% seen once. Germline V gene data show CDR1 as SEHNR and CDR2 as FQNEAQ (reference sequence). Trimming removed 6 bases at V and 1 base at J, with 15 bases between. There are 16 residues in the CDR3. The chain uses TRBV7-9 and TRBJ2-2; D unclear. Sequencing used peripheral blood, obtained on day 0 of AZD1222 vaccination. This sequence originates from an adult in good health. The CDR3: CASSPKDKENTGELFF. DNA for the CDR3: TGTGCCAGCAGTCCCAAAGATAAGGAGAACACCGGGGAGCTGTTTTTT.